This T cell receptor (beta chain) was retrieved from a study of control samples from healthy donors and cancer patients. The CDR3 totals 16 residues. The germline CDR1 and CDR2 sequences are LGHDT and YNNKEL (reference sequence). With 0 bases removed from V and 4 bases from J, the gap between germline ends came to 15 bases. Sequenced by immunoSEQ multiplex PCR; TCRdb stores in-frame clones only, minus some. The data contain approximately 94,000 clones, 90% to 95% of them singletons. This clone turned up a few times. This chain connects TRBV3-1 (or the pseudogene TRBV3-2) to TRBJ1-1; the D is unclear. This clonotype originated in a woman between 25 and 40 years old in good health. Sequencing was done on a sample of blood. The CDR3 protein is CASSQERTARGTEAFF. DNA for the CDR3: TGTGCCAGCAGCCAAGAGAGGACGGCACGGGGCACTGAAGCTTTCTTT.